The clone carrying this TCR beta chain showed up just once. The data belong to a study of T cell changes during pregnancy in multiple sclerosis. Method: immunoSEQ multiplex PCR; TCRdb's copy keeps in-frame clones and lacks some. The sample shows over 50,000 clones, approximately 88% of them seen only once. CDR1 is MNHNY and CDR2 is SVGAGI in the germline V gene (reference sequence). This CDR3 has 16 amino acids. V dropped 5 bases and J dropped 0; count of bases not matched to a gene: 8. V gene TRBV6-6 combines with J gene TRBJ1-1, with 8 nucleotides matching TRBD1. This clonotype was obtained from a female donor with multiple sclerosis, enrolled in a pregnancy study. Sequencing used peripheral blood, obtained in the first trimester of pregnancy. CDR3 residues: CASSPWDRQMNTEAFF. The CDR3 coding sequence is TGTGCCAGCAGTCCCTGGGACAGGCAGATGAACACTGAAGCTTTCTTT.